The 21 T cell receptor beta chains presented below share a single source sample, sequenced in a study of T-cell memory formation after mild COVID-19. TCRdb used MiXCR to reprocess the 5' RACE reads, holding one entry per CDR3 protein. The data contain hundreds of thousands of distinct CDR3 sequences, roughly 18% of them seen just once; the ten biggest clones take up 12%. Material for sequencing was PBMCs or a T cell subset sorted from them (not recorded which). These receptors were collected from an adult woman who had mild COVID-19 (a few samples of this study predate the infection). Cell type and time point are not known.

The chain uses TRBV12-3 or TRBV12-4 and TRBJ2-5; D perhaps matches TRBD2 (6 bases). This CDR3 spans 11 amino acids. V dropped 5 bases and J dropped 10 bases, with 11 bases sitting between them. This CDR3 reads CASSAYGGQYF. CDR3 DNA: TGTGCCAGCAGTGCCTACGGGGGCCAGTACTTC.

The V gene is TRBV4-3, the J gene TRBJ2-7, with D maybe TRBD2 (6 bases). Germline assignment: CDR1 LGHNA and CDR2 YSLEER. The CDR3 contains 13 residues. V was trimmed by 2 bases and J by 7 bases, leaving 12 bases between them. The CDR3 loop reads CASSQTEGWEQYF. DNA of the CDR3: TGCGCCAGCAGCCAAACGGAGGGTTGGGAGCAGTACTTC.

This clonotype showed up just a few times. The chain joins TRBV5-6 to TRBJ2-7; unclear D gene. Trimming removed 0 bases at V and 7 bases at J, with 11 bases between. Germline CDR1 SGHDT, CDR2 YYEEEE. This CDR3 has 13 residues. CDR3 in DNA: TGTGCCAGCAGCTTGGCAGAGCTGAAAGAGCAGTACTTC. Residues: CASSLAELKEQYF. Based on the CDR3 plus reference TRBV5-6 and TRBJ2-7, the full variable domain is DAGVTQSPTHLIKTRGQQVTLRCSPKSGHDTVSWYQQALGQGPQFIFQYYEEEERQRGNFPDRFSGHQFPNYSSELNVNALLLGDSALYLCASSLAELKEQYFGPGTRLTVT.

This chain uses TRBV7-9 with TRBJ1-1; possible D gene TRBD1, 5 bases. This CDR3 comprises 15 residues. Germline V gives CDR1 SEHNR, CDR2 FQNEAQ (reference sequence). Trimming shortened V by 0 bases and J by 1 base, and 9 bases separated the two germline ends. CDR3 sequence reads: CASSLAIRENTEAFF. In DNA form, the CDR3 reads TGTGCCAGCAGCTTAGCTATCAGGGAGAACACTGAAGCTTTCTTT. Based on the CDR3 plus reference TRBV7-9 and TRBJ1-1, the full variable domain is DTGVSQNPRHKITKRGQNVTFRCDPISEHNRLYWYRQTLGQGPEFLTYFQNEAQLEKSRLLSDRFSAERPKGSFSTLEIQRTEQGDSAMYLCASSLAIRENTEAFFGQGTRLTVV.

V gene TRBV7-3 combines with J gene TRBJ2-1, with 10 bases fitting TRBD2. This CDR3 is 15 amino acids long. J was trimmed by 5 bases and V by 5 bases; bases with no gene match: 6. Looked up from germline, CDR1 is SGHTA and CDR2 is FQGTGA. The DNA of the CDR3 is TGTGCCAGCAGCATAGGGACTAGCGCCCACAATGAGCAGTTCTTC. This translates into CASSIGTSAHNEQFF.

The chain is built from TRBV27 and TRBJ1-5, with 9 bases aligning to TRBD1. This CDR3 has 13 amino acids. CDR1 is MNHEY, CDR2 SMNVEV, per germline (reference sequence). After removal of 7 bases from V and 6 bases from J, the junction contained 4 bases not matched to a gene. The CDR3 coding sequence is TGTGCCAGCACGGGACAGGGAGGTCAGCCCCAGCATTTT. It specifies CASTGQGGQPQHF.

V usage is TRBV7-2 and J usage is TRBJ1-3; 8 bases agree with TRBD1. V lost 5 bases to trimming and J lost 0 bases; unmatched junction nucleotides: 9. This CDR3 has 17 residues. Looked up from germline, CDR1 is SGHTA and CDR2 is FQGNSA. CDR3 residues: CASSARDRTLSGNTIYF. DNA for the CDR3: TGTGCCAGCAGCGCCCGGGACAGGACTCTCTCTGGAAACACCATATATTTT.

The table lists this clonotype with a few counts. The V call is TRBV5-1, the J call TRBJ2-4, with 9 bases fitting TRBD1. The length of the CDR3 is 16 residues. V trimming: 4 bases; J trimming: 0 bases; junction bases outside the gene matches: 5. Germline assignment: CDR1 SGHRS and CDR2 YFSETQ. As DNA, the CDR3 is TGCGCCAGCAGCGGGGACAGGGATCTAGCCAAAAACATTCAGTACTTC. Amino acid sequence: CASSGDRDLAKNIQYF.

This chain joins TRBV12-3 or TRBV12-4 and TRBJ1-6; 7 positions agree with TRBD1. After removal of 8 bases from V and 10 bases from J, the junction contained 14 bases not matched to a gene. CDR3 length: 15 residues. The CDR3 DNA follows: TGTGCCAGCGTCTACGCCGGGACAGTAGGATCACCCCTCCACTTT. This sequence encodes CASVYAGTVGSPLHF.

The gene calls are TRBV2 and TRBJ2-2; tentatively, D is TRBD2 (5 bases). This CDR3 comprises 14 residues. The germline V and J ends were trimmed by 11 bases and 2 bases, with 15 bases remaining between them. From germline, CDR1 is SNHLY and CDR2 FYNNEI. CDR3 nucleotide sequence: TGTGCCGGTACTCCGGGGAAAAACACCGGGGAGCTGTTTTTT. Its protein product is CAGTPGKNTGELFF.

This clonotype was seen a handful of times. V usage is TRBV2 and J usage is TRBJ1-6; TRBD1 might be the D (5 bases). The CDR3 spans 13 residues. Trimming took 7 bases from V and 9 from J, leaving 13 bases between them. From germline, CDR1 is SNHLY and CDR2 FYNNEI. DNA of the CDR3: TGTGCCAGCACCACTGGGGGGGGTTCACCCCTCCACTTT. It is translated as CASTTGGGSPLHF.

The chain has TRBV7-2 and TRBJ2-5; D may be TRBD1 or TRBD2 (5 bases each). This CDR3 contains 13 residues. Trimming cost V 4 bases and J 4 bases, with 10 bases left between them. Germline loops: CDR1 SGHTA, CDR2 FQGNSA. CDR3 nucleotides: TGTGCCAGCAGCTGGGGGTCCGGAGAGACCCAGTACTTC. This codes for CASSWGSGETQYF.

This clonotype turned up a few times. The chain employs TRBV11-2 and TRBJ2-7; 8 bases are a match to TRBD2. The germline CDR1 and CDR2 sequences are SGHAT and FQNNGV. The CDR3 is made up of 14 amino acids. Unmatched junction bases numbered 6, after V lost 5 bases and J lost 3 bases. CDR3 amino acids: CASSLLAGSYEQYF. The CDR3 nucleotides read TGTGCCAGCAGCCTCTTAGCGGGGAGCTACGAGCAGTACTTC.

The V and J genes are TRBV24-1 and TRBJ1-2; 7 bases are a match to TRBD1. Germline-derived CDR1 and CDR2 are KGHDR and SFDVKD. V shed 3 bases and J 4 bases; nucleotides not matched to a gene: 10. The CDR3 loop spans 16 amino acids. CDR3 in DNA: TGTGCCACCAGTGATACCCGTCAAGGGGGCATCTATGGCTACACCTTC. Protein: CATSDTRQGGIYGYTF.

CDR3 nucleotide sequence: TGTGCCAGCAGCCCGGGACAGGGAGGACCAGATACGCAGTATTTT. Protein: CASSPGQGGPDTQYF. The J gene is TRBJ2-3, the V gene TRBV7-9; TRBD1 matches 9 bases. Trimming removed 5 bases from V and 4 bases from J; junction bases left unmatched: 7. This CDR3 has 15 amino acids. Looked up from germline, CDR1 is SEHNR and CDR2 is FQNEAQ (reference sequence).

This clonotype showed up just a few times. CDR3 in DNA: TGCAGTGCTAGCGCCGGGACAGGGAATGGCTACACCTTC. Amino acids: CSASAGTGNGYTF. The chain links TRBV20-1 to TRBJ1-2; 9 bases match TRBD1. V trimming: 3 bases; J trimming: 6 bases; junction bases outside the gene matches: 5. CDR1 and CDR2 (germline): DFQATT, SNEGSKA (reference sequence). The CDR3 is 13 amino acids.

The chain uses TRBV6-1 and TRBJ2-1; D gene uncertain. The germline CDR1 and CDR2 sequences are MNHNS and SASEGT. CDR3 size: 11 residues. Trimming shortened V by 7 bases and J by 10 bases, and 11 bases separated the two germline ends. DNA of the CDR3: TGTGCCAGCACCCGTCCAGAGGAGCAGTTCTTC. It specifies CASTRPEEQFF.

J is TRBJ2-1 and V is TRBV20-1; the match to TRBD2 covers 10 bases. The CDR3 consists of 15 residues. Germline CDR1 and CDR2: DFQATT and SNEGSKA (reference sequence). Trimming removed 6 bases from V and 10 bases from J; junction bases left unmatched: 15. CDR3 DNA: TGCAGTGCCATAACCGGGACTAGCGCTGGGGGGGAGCAGTTCTTC. It yields the protein CSAITGTSAGGEQFF.

The rearrangement joins TRBV10-3 to TRBJ1-2; D gene uncertain. Trimming removed 4 bases from V and 5 bases from J, with 8 bases in between. This CDR3 has 12 residues. Germline-derived CDR1 and CDR2 are ENHRY and SYGVKD. The CDR3 nucleotides read TGTGCCATCAGTGGAGAGGTTTATGGCTACACCTTC. Its protein is CAISGEVYGYTF.

This clonotype showed up many times. This chain connects TRBV5-1 to TRBJ2-1, with TRBD2 identical over 13 bases. This CDR3 has 16 amino acids. The V gene end was trimmed by 4 bases and the J gene end by 8 bases; junction bases not matched to a gene: 9. CDR1 is SGHRS, CDR2 YFSETQ, per germline. The CDR3 coding sequence is TGCGCCAGCAGCCCCCGACTAGCGGGGGGTAAGGATGAGCAGTTCTTC. It translates to CASSPRLAGGKDEQFF.

The chain recombines TRBV11-2 with TRBJ2-1, with TRBD2 matching 14 bases. The CDR3 has 16 residues. Per germline, CDR1 SGHAT and CDR2 FQNNGV. The V gene end was trimmed by 3 bases and the J gene end by 9 bases; junction bases not matched to a gene: 7. CDR3 sequence (DNA): TGTGCCAGCAGCTTTTTGACTAGCGGGGGGGCCGGTGAGCAGTTCTTC. This translates into CASSFLTSGGAGEQFF.